These 6 T cell receptor beta chains share one sample of origin, sequenced in a study of human T cells and chemical hapten exposure. Time point reported: patch test 1, 2 weeks after DPC sensitization. Treatment meaning: therapeutic diphenylcyclopropenone sensitization with weekly scalp DPC. TCRdb analysed the RACE reads with MiXCR anew, one entry per CDR3 protein. The repertoire has more than 100,000 distinct CDR3 sequences, approximately 15% of them found once; the top ten carry 0.92%. Source: whole blood, taken in connection with sensitization to the hapten diphenylcyclopropenone (DPC). The source of these receptors is a young man with alopecia areata. Some clones in this sample may be carry-over from other donors' samples.

The chain links TRBV3-1 to TRBJ2-7, with 9 bases lining up with TRBD1. CDR3 length: 13 residues. J gave up 2 bases and V 8 bases, and 4 bases lay outside the gene matches. Germline loops: CDR1 LGHDT, CDR2 YNNKEL (reference sequence). CDR3 in DNA: TGTGCCAGCGCCAGGGACAGGGCCTACGAGCAGTACTTC. Amino acid sequence: CASARDRAYEQYF.

The chain links TRBV5-1 to TRBJ1-1; D perhaps matches TRBD1 (5 bases). Per germline, CDR1 SGHRS and CDR2 YFSETQ. This CDR3 region has 15 residues. Trimming left V 6 bases short and J 0 bases short, with 15 bases between. CDR3 protein: CASTLGGGMNTEAFF. In DNA form, the CDR3 reads TGCGCCAGCACCCTTGGTGGGGGAATGAACACTGAAGCTTTCTTT.

This clonotype was counted between two and nine times. The chain links TRBV3-1 to TRBJ1-3; perhaps TRBD1 as D (6 bases). CDR1 is LGHDT, CDR2 YNNKEL, per germline (reference sequence). V was cut by 0 bases and J by 0 bases, with 6 bases left in between. This CDR3 spans 15 amino acids. CDR3 sequence (DNA): TGTGCCAGCAGCCAAGAGACAGGCTCTGGAAACACCATATATTTT. Residues: CASSQETGSGNTIYF.

This clonotype was seen a handful of times. J is TRBJ1-1 and V is TRBV27, with TRBD1 identical over 8 bases. V shed 5 bases and J 3 bases; nucleotides not matched to a gene: 8. CDR3 length: 15 amino acids. Germline loops: CDR1 MNHEY, CDR2 SMNVEV (reference sequence). Here the CDR3 reads CASSGRGQGHTEAFF. The CDR3 DNA sequence: TGTGCCAGCAGTGGACGCGGACAGGGTCACACTGAAGCTTTCTTT.

Only a few counts were recorded for this clonotype. The rearrangement joins TRBV7-2 to TRBJ1-1, with D uncertain. Germline V lookup: CDR1 SGHTA, CDR2 FQGNSA. The CDR3 is 16 amino acids. Trimming took 5 bases from V and 1 from J, leaving 17 bases between them. In DNA, the CDR3 is TGTGCCAGCAGCACCCGGGTTCCGCTGGGGAACACTGAAGCTTTCTTT. As protein: CASSTRVPLGNTEAFF. The full variable domain, its missing parts supplied by reference TRBV7-2 and TRBJ1-1, is GAGVSQSPSNKVTEKGKDVELRCDPISGHTALYWYRQSLGQGLEFLIYFQGNSAPDKSGLPSDRFSAERTGGSVSTLTIQRTQQEDSAVYLCASSTRVPLGNTEAFFGQGTRLTVV.

Comments on this clonotype: At one end, the junction sequence differs from germline, possibly due to a read error. The CDR3 DNA sequence: TGCGCCAGCAGCCCTCCTCTGAGGACAGGCTTTGAAGCTTTCTTT. It translates to CASSPPLRTGFEAFF. This sequence joins TRBV11-2 and TRBJ1-1, with 7 bases aligning to TRBD1. The CDR3 sequence is 15 residues long. CDR1 is SGHAT, CDR2 FQNNGV, per germline.